This TCR beta chain is drawn from a study of blood T cell repertoires in COVID-19. This clone came up a few times. Germline values: CDR1 SNHLY, CDR2 FYNNEI. The CDR3 length is 15 residues. Trimming at V came to 0 bases and at J to 13 bases, leaving 10 bases not matched to a gene. The authors' processing: Reference gene primer amplification yielded estimated nucleated cell counts. Profiling relied on immunoSEQ multiplex PCR, and the TCRdb table lists in-frame clones only, not all of them. The V and J calls and clone size are taken from that table; D and trimming were inferred from the DNA. The sample has roughly 260,000 clones, more than 75% seen once.

The chain recombines TRBV2 with TRBJ2-5, with 11 nucleotides matching TRBD2. Sequencing input: peripheral blood. This sequence was found in a middle-aged man who had recovered from COVID-19. The CDR3 DNA follows: TGTGCCAGCAGTGAAGCGGAAGCTAGCGGGAGGCCCCGGTACTTC. It specifies CASSEAEASGRPRYF.